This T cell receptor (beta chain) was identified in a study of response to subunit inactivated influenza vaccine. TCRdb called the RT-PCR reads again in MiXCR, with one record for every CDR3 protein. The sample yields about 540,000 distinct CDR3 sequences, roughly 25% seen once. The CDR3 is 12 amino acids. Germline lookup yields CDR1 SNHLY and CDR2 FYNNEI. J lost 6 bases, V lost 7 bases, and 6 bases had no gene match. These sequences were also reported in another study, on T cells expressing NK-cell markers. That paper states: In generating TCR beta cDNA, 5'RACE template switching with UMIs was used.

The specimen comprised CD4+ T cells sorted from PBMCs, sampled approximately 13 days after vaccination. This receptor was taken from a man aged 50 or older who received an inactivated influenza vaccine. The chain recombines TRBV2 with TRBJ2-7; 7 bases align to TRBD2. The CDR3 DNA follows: TGTGCCAGCATGTCGGCGGGAGCCGAGCAGTACTTC. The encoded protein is CASMSAGAEQYF.